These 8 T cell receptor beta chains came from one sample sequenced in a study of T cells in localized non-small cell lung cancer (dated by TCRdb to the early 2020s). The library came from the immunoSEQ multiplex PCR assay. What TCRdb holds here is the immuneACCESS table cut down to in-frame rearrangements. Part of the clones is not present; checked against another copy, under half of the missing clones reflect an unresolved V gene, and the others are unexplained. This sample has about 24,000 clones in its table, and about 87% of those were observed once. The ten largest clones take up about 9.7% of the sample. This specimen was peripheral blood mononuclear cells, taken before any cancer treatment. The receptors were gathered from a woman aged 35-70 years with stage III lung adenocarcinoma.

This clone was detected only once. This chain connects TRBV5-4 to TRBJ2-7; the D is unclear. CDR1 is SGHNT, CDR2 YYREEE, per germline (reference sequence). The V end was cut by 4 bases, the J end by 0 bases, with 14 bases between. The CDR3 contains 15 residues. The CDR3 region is CASSRLGTPSYEQYF. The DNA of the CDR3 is TGTGCCAGCAGCCGGCTGGGCACACCCTCCTACGAGCAGTACTTC.

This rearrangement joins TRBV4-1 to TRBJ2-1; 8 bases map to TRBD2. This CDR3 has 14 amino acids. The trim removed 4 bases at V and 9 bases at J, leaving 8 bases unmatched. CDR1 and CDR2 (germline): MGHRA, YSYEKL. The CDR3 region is CASSPEFTSGEQFF. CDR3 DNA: TGCGCCAGCAGCCCGGAATTTACTAGCGGTGAGCAGTTCTTC.

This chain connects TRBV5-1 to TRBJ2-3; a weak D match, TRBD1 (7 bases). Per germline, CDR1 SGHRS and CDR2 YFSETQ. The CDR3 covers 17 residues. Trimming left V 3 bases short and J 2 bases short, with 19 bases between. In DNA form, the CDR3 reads TGCGCCAGCAGCTCTTTCCAGGGGGGATCAATCACAGATACGCAGTATTTT. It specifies CASSSFQGGSITDTQYF.

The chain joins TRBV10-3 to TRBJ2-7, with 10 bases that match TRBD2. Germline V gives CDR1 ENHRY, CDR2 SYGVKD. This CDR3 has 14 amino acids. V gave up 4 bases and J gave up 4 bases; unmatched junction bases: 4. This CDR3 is CAISGASGGYEQYF. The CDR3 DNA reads TGTGCCATCAGTGGGGCTAGCGGGGGATACGAGCAGTACTTC.

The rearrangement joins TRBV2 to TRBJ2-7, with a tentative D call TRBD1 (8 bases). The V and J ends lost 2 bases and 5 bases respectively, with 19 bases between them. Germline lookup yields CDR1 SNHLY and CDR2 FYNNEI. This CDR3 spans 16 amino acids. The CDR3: CASSELGGDRYHEQYF. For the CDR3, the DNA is TGTGCCAGCAGTGAATTGGGGGGGGACAGGTACCACGAGCAGTACTTC.

Written as DNA, the CDR3 is TGTGCCAGCAGCTCCGCGGAGGGGGCGACCCAGTACTTC. It is translated as CASSSAEGATQYF. The V call is TRBV5-4, the J call TRBJ2-5, with D maybe TRBD1 (7 bases). This CDR3 is 13 amino acids long. The V end was cut by 3 bases, the J end by 7 bases, with 13 bases between. From germline, CDR1 is SGHNT and CDR2 YYREEE (reference sequence).

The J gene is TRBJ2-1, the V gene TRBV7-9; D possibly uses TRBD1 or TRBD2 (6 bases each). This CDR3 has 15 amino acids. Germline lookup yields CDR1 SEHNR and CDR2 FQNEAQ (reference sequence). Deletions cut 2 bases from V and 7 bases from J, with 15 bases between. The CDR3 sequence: CASSLNGGSSNEQFF. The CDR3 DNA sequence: TGTGCCAGCAGCTTAAACGGGGGCTCCTCTAATGAGCAGTTCTTC.

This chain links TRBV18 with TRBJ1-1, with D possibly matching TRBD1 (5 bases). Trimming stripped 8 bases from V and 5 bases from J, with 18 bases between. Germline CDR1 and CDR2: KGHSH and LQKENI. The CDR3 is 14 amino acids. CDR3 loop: CASKSRQGGTEAFF. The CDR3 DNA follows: TGTGCCAGCAAATCCCGGCAGGGCGGGACTGAAGCTTTCTTT.